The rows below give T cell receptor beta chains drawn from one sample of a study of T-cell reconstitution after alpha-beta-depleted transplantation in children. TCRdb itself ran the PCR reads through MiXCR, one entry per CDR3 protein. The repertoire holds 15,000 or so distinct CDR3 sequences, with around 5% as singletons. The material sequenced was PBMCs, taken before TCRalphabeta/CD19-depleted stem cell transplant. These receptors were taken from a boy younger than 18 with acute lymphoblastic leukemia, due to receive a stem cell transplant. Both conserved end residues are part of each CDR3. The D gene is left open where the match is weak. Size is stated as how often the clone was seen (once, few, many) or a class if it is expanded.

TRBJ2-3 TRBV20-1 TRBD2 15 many TGCAGTGCTAAGCTAGCGGGGGGTTCCACAGATACGCAGTATTTT CSAKLAGGSTDTQYF
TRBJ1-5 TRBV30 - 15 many TGTGCCTGGAGTGGACAGGTTTATAGCAATCAGCCCCAGCATTTT CAWSGQVYSNQPQHF
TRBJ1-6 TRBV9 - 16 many TGTGCCAGCAGCGTAGGTAGGGCAGGCTATAATTCACCCCTCCACTTT CASSVGRAGYNSPLHF
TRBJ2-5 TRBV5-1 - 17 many TGCGCCAGCAGCCCGGGCGGGGTGGTGAGACTCCAAGAGACCCAGTACTTC CASSPGGVVRLQETQYF
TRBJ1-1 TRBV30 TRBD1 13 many TGTGCCTGGAGCTGGACAGGGGGCTCTGAAGCTTTCTTT CAWSWTGGSEAFF
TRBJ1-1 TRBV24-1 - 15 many TGTGCCACCCGTAGCCGAGGGACGAGGAACACTGAAGCTTTCTTT CATRSRGTRNTEAFF
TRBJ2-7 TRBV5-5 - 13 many TGTGCCAGCAGCTTACCTCGGTCCTACGAGCAGTACTTC CASSLPRSYEQYF
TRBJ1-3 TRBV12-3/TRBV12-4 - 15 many TGTGCCAGCGGCACAGGAGGTGCGAGGGGAAACACCATATATTTT CASGTGGARGNTIYF
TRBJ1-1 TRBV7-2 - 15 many TGTGCCAGCAGCGGAAGCAGGGGTCCGAACACTGAAGCTTTCTTT CASSGSRGPNTEAFF
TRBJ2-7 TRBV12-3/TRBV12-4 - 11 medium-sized TGTGCCAGCAGTCAGACTAGCGAGCAGTACTTC CASSQTSEQYF
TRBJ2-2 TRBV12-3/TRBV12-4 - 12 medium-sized TGTGCCAGCAGAGGCGGTCGCGGGGAGCTGTTTTTT CASRGGRGELFF